This is a list of T cell receptor beta chains from one sample in a study of cytomegalovirus exposure and HLA in healthy donors. Assay: immunoSEQ multiplex PCR; the TCRdb copy retains only in-frame clones and omits some. The sample includes some 150,000 clones, roughly 76% of them seen just once. The sequenced sample consisted of PBMCs. The source is a human donor in good health. The CDR3 runs from the conserved cysteine through the conserved F or W. A D gene is named only where the DNA matches it firmly. Clone size is shown for a subset of rows, as once, few, many or a class of expanded clone.

D gene: -; J gene: TRBJ1-5; clone size: -; V gene: TRBV28; CDR3 DNA: TGTGCCAGCAGCATCGGACAGAGCAATCAGCCCCAGCATTTT; CDR3 protein: CASSIGQSNQPQHF
D gene: -; J gene: TRBJ1-5; clone size: -; V gene: TRBV30; CDR3 DNA: TGTGCCTGGAGTGGGGGGCTTGAGCCCCAGCATTTT; CDR3 protein: CAWSGGLEPQHF
D gene: -; J gene: TRBJ2-7; clone size: -; V gene: TRBV6-5; CDR3 DNA: TGTGCCAGCAGTAGACAGGATAACTCCTACGAGCAGTACTTC; CDR3 protein: CASSRQDNSYEQYF
D gene: -; J gene: TRBJ2-7; clone size: -; V gene: TRBV28; CDR3 DNA: TGTGCCAGCAGTCTAACGACTTCCACCTACGAGCAGTACTTC; CDR3 protein: CASSLTTSTYEQYF
D gene: TRBD2; J gene: TRBJ2-1; clone size: -; V gene: TRBV9; CDR3 DNA: TGTGCCAGCAGCGTTGGGACTAGCGATTACAATGAGCAGTTCTTC; CDR3 protein: CASSVGTSDYNEQFF
D gene: TRBD2; J gene: TRBJ2-7; clone size: -; V gene: TRBV7-8; CDR3 DNA: TGTGCCAGCAGCTTCCTGGGGGGGGTACCGCCCGACTACGAGCAGTACTTC; CDR3 protein: CASSFLGGVPPDYEQYF
D gene: -; J gene: TRBJ1-2; clone size: -; V gene: TRBV5-5; CDR3 DNA: TGTGCCAGCAGCTTGGGGGCACAGGGCAACTATGGCTACACCTTC; CDR3 protein: CASSLGAQGNYGYTF
D gene: TRBD2; J gene: TRBJ2-1; clone size: -; V gene: TRBV29-1; CDR3 DNA: TGCAGCGTTAAAGGACTAGCGGGAAATTACAATGAGCAGTTCTTC; CDR3 protein: CSVKGLAGNYNEQFF
D gene: TRBD2; J gene: TRBJ2-2; clone size: -; V gene: TRBV6-6; CDR3 DNA: TGTGCCAGCAGGTGGACTAGCGGGAACACCGGGGAGCTGTTTTTT; CDR3 protein: CASRWTSGNTGELFF
D gene: -; J gene: TRBJ2-1; clone size: -; V gene: TRBV4-1; CDR3 DNA: TGCGCCAGCAGCCAAGTCCAGGCAGGGAATAATGAGCAGTTCTTC; CDR3 protein: CASSQVQAGNNEQFF
D gene: -; J gene: TRBJ2-7; clone size: -; V gene: TRBV7-2; CDR3 DNA: TGTGCCAGCAGCTTATGGCCCTCCACCACCTACGAGCAGTACTTC; CDR3 protein: CASSLWPSTTYEQYF
D gene: TRBD1; J gene: TRBJ2-3; clone size: -; V gene: TRBV9; CDR3 DNA: TGTGCCAGCAGCACAATAGGGGACAGTGTCACAGATACGCAGTATTTT; CDR3 protein: CASSTIGDSVTDTQYF
D gene: TRBD1; J gene: TRBJ2-3; clone size: -; V gene: TRBV6-1; CDR3 DNA: TGTGCCAGCAGTTCCAGGACAGGATCAGATACGCAGTATTTT; CDR3 protein: CASSSRTGSDTQYF
D gene: TRBD2; J gene: TRBJ2-1; clone size: -; V gene: TRBV9; CDR3 DNA: TGTGCCAGTACAGCCGGGACTAGCGGGAGATATGAGCAGTTCTTC; CDR3 protein: CASTAGTSGRYEQFF
D gene: -; J gene: TRBJ1-6; clone size: -; V gene: TRBV2; CDR3 DNA: TGTGCCAGCAGTGAATTCGCAGGGTCGAATTCACCCCTCCACTTT; CDR3 protein: CASSEFAGSNSPLHF
D gene: TRBD1; J gene: TRBJ1-5; clone size: -; V gene: TRBV27; CDR3 DNA: TGTGCCAGCAGTTTATTGGGGACAGGCAATCAGCCCCAGCATTTT; CDR3 protein: CASSLLGTGNQPQHF
D gene: TRBD1; J gene: TRBJ1-5; clone size: -; V gene: TRBV15; CDR3 DNA: TGTGCCACCAGCAGAGATGGTTGGGGACAGAATAATCAGCCCCAGCATTTT; CDR3 protein: CATSRDGWGQNNQPQHF
D gene: TRBD1; J gene: TRBJ2-7; clone size: once; V gene: TRBV4-1; CDR3 DNA: TGCGCCAGCAGCCAACTCCCCCACAGGGGACGATTAGACGAGCAGTACTTC; CDR3 protein: CASSQLPHRGRLDEQYF
D gene: TRBD1; J gene: TRBJ1-1; clone size: -; V gene: TRBV4-1; CDR3 DNA: TGCGCCAGCAGTCCCGGACAGGGGGTCATGAACACTGAAGCTTTCTTT; CDR3 protein: CASSPGQGVMNTEAFF
D gene: TRBD1; J gene: TRBJ1-2; clone size: -; V gene: TRBV27; CDR3 DNA: TGTGCCAGCAGTCCCAGGACAGGGAAGCTAAACTATGGCTACACCTTC; CDR3 protein: CASSPRTGKLNYGYTF
D gene: -; J gene: TRBJ1-4; clone size: -; V gene: TRBV19; CDR3 DNA: TGTGCCACGGGCGGACATGGTGAAAAACTGTTTTTT; CDR3 protein: CATGGHGEKLFF
D gene: TRBD2; J gene: TRBJ2-7; clone size: few; V gene: TRBV27; CDR3 DNA: TGTGCCAGCAGCCGAGGACTAGCGGGGGGTTGGGAGCAGTACTTC; CDR3 protein: CASSRGLAGGWEQYF
D gene: -; J gene: TRBJ1-1; clone size: few; V gene: TRBV7-9; CDR3 DNA: TGTGCCAGCAGCTTTGGGAGGACTGAAGCTTTCTTT; CDR3 protein: CASSFGRTEAFF
D gene: TRBD1; J gene: TRBJ2-5; clone size: -; V gene: TRBV27; CDR3 DNA: TGTGCCAGCGGACGACAGGGGGAAGAGACCCAGTACTTC; CDR3 protein: CASGRQGEETQYF
D gene: TRBD2; J gene: TRBJ2-1; clone size: -; V gene: TRBV7-8; CDR3 DNA: TGTGCCAGCAGCTTAGTCGGTACTAGCGCATACAATGAGCAGTTCTTC; CDR3 protein: CASSLVGTSAYNEQFF
D gene: -; J gene: TRBJ2-5; clone size: -; V gene: TRBV9; CDR3 DNA: TGTGCCAGCAGCCTTCAGGACTTC; CDR3 protein: CASSLQDF
D gene: TRBD2; J gene: TRBJ2-1; clone size: -; V gene: TRBV9; CDR3 DNA: TGTGCCAGCAGCCCGTCAGCGGGAGCTTTAGACAATGAGCAGTTCTTC; CDR3 protein: CASSPSAGALDNEQFF
D gene: TRBD2; J gene: TRBJ2-7; clone size: once; V gene: TRBV7-9; CDR3 DNA: TGTGCCAGCAGCCCCCCGGGACTAGCGGGGGACGAGCAGTACTTC; CDR3 protein: CASSPPGLAGDEQYF
D gene: -; J gene: TRBJ1-4; clone size: once; V gene: TRBV27; CDR3 DNA: TGTGCCAGCAGTCCGTGGGGAGCATCTAATGAAAAACTGTTTTTT; CDR3 protein: CASSPWGASNEKLFF
D gene: -; J gene: TRBJ1-5; clone size: -; V gene: TRBV18; CDR3 DNA: TGTGCCAGCTCACCAAACGCCGGGGGAAGCAATCAGCCCCAGCATTTT; CDR3 protein: CASSPNAGGSNQPQHF
D gene: -; J gene: TRBJ1-2; clone size: few; V gene: TRBV2; CDR3 DNA: TGTGCCAGCAGCGGGAGGCCGCCTTATGGCTACACCTTC; CDR3 protein: CASSGRPPYGYTF
D gene: TRBD1; J gene: TRBJ2-7; clone size: -; V gene: TRBV6-9; CDR3 DNA: TGTGCCAGCCGACAGGGTTACGAGCAGTACTTC; CDR3 protein: CASRQGYEQYF
D gene: -; J gene: TRBJ2-7; clone size: -; V gene: TRBV5-1; CDR3 DNA: TGCGCCAGCAGCCCCAGATTGGGTTTCATCCAGGGGAGCTCCTACGAGCAGTACTTC; CDR3 protein: CASSPRLGFIQGSSYEQYF
D gene: -; J gene: TRBJ1-1; clone size: few; V gene: TRBV25-1; CDR3 DNA: TGTGCCAGCAGTGTACAATGTCGGGACACTGAAGCTTTCTTT; CDR3 protein: CASSVQCRDTEAFF
D gene: -; J gene: TRBJ1-1; clone size: -; V gene: TRBV5-1; CDR3 DNA: TGCGCCAGCAAGAACATCGACTTT; CDR3 protein: CASKNIDF
D gene: -; J gene: TRBJ2-3; clone size: -; V gene: TRBV27; CDR3 DNA: TGTGCCAGCAGTCCTACCGATGGCACAGATACGCAGTATTTT; CDR3 protein: CASSPTDGTDTQYF
D gene: -; J gene: TRBJ2-5; clone size: -; V gene: TRBV7-8; CDR3 DNA: TGTGCCAGCAGCGCCTCAGTTAGGGCGGGGGCCGTCCCAAGGGCCCAGTACTTC; CDR3 protein: CASSASVRAGAVPRAQYF
D gene: TRBD1; J gene: TRBJ2-7; clone size: -; V gene: TRBV2; CDR3 DNA: TGTGCCAGCACGGTAGGGGGCGACGACGAGCAGTACTTC; CDR3 protein: CASTVGGDDEQYF
D gene: TRBD1; J gene: TRBJ2-1; clone size: -; V gene: TRBV2; CDR3 DNA: TGTGCCAGCAGAGAATCAGGGGGTCGGACAGGGACATATGAGCAGTTCTTC; CDR3 protein: CASRESGGRTGTYEQFF
D gene: TRBD2; J gene: TRBJ2-7; clone size: few; V gene: TRBV10-1; CDR3 DNA: TGCGCCAGCAGACCCGGGACTAGCGGGGGGGCCTACGAGCAGTACTTC; CDR3 protein: CASRPGTSGGAYEQYF
D gene: -; J gene: TRBJ1-5; clone size: -; V gene: TRBV2; CDR3 DNA: TGTGCCAGCAGTGCACTTACAGACAGGCAGCCCCAGCATTTT; CDR3 protein: CASSALTDRQPQHF
D gene: -; J gene: TRBJ2-7; clone size: -; V gene: TRBV7-9; CDR3 DNA: TGTGCCAGCAGCCCGGGACATCGTTACGAGCAGTACTTC; CDR3 protein: CASSPGHRYEQYF
D gene: -; J gene: TRBJ2-1; clone size: -; V gene: TRBV6-1; CDR3 DNA: TGTGCCAGCAACCGAGGACTATACTCCTACAATGAGCAGTTCTTC; CDR3 protein: CASNRGLYSYNEQFF
D gene: TRBD2; J gene: TRBJ2-7; clone size: -; V gene: TRBV27; CDR3 DNA: TGTGCCAGCAGTGCCAGCGGGAGGGGCGGAGACGAGCAGTACTTC; CDR3 protein: CASSASGRGGDEQYF
D gene: -; J gene: TRBJ1-1; clone size: -; V gene: TRBV5-5; CDR3 DNA: TGTGCCAGCAGCTTGTGGTCTGGGCCGAACACTGAAGCTTTCTTT; CDR3 protein: CASSLWSGPNTEAFF
D gene: -; J gene: TRBJ1-6; clone size: -; V gene: TRBV15; CDR3 DNA: TGTGCCACCAGCAGAGCAACAGGGCGTTCACCCCTCCACTTT; CDR3 protein: CATSRATGRSPLHF
D gene: -; J gene: TRBJ1-1; clone size: -; V gene: TRBV11-2; CDR3 DNA: TGTGCCAGCAGCCCCACTTCGGACAGTTTCACTGAAGCTTTCTTT; CDR3 protein: CASSPTSDSFTEAFF
D gene: TRBD1; J gene: TRBJ2-2; clone size: -; V gene: TRBV27; CDR3 DNA: TGTGCCAGCAGTTTATCCCAGGGGGCGGGGAGCACCGGGGAGCTGTTTTTT; CDR3 protein: CASSLSQGAGSTGELFF
D gene: -; J gene: TRBJ2-7; clone size: -; V gene: TRBV7-8; CDR3 DNA: TGTGCCAGCAGCCTTCGGAGGACCGCGACCTACGAGCAGTACTTC; CDR3 protein: CASSLRRTATYEQYF
D gene: -; J gene: TRBJ1-5; clone size: few; V gene: TRBV28; CDR3 DNA: TGTGCCAGCAGTTTATTGGCAGGGGGCAATCAGCCCCAGCATTTT; CDR3 protein: CASSLLAGGNQPQHF
D gene: -; J gene: TRBJ1-1; clone size: few; V gene: TRBV6-1; CDR3 DNA: TGTGCCAGCAAACCGGACAGAACCAACACTGAAGCTTTCTTT; CDR3 protein: CASKPDRTNTEAFF
D gene: TRBD1; J gene: TRBJ2-1; clone size: -; V gene: TRBV5-1; CDR3 DNA: TGCGCCAGCAGCTCGGGACAGGAAGCGTCCGATGAGCAGTTCTTC; CDR3 protein: CASSSGQEASDEQFF
D gene: TRBD2; J gene: TRBJ2-7; clone size: few; V gene: TRBV27; CDR3 DNA: TGTGCCAGCAGGACGACCGGGACTAGCACCGAGCAGTACTTC; CDR3 protein: CASRTTGTSTEQYF
D gene: -; J gene: TRBJ1-5; clone size: -; V gene: TRBV19; CDR3 DNA: TGTGCCAGTAGTCCCACACCTCTCAACCGTAATCAGCCCCAGCATTTT; CDR3 protein: CASSPTPLNRNQPQHF
D gene: TRBD2; J gene: TRBJ2-7; clone size: -; V gene: TRBV4-1; CDR3 DNA: TGCGCCAGCAGCCAAGCGGGAGGGCCTCCGGGGGAGCAGTACTTC; CDR3 protein: CASSQAGGPPGEQYF
D gene: -; J gene: TRBJ2-3; clone size: once; V gene: TRBV10-3; CDR3 DNA: TGTGCCATCAGTTACAGTTTTACAGATACGCAGTATTTT; CDR3 protein: CAISYSFTDTQYF
D gene: TRBD2; J gene: TRBJ2-5; clone size: once; V gene: TRBV9; CDR3 DNA: TGTGCCAGCAGCGTTGCGGGGGTCCAAGAGACCCAGTACTTC; CDR3 protein: CASSVAGVQETQYF